The table lists the clone carrying this TCR beta chain with a count of one. The junction departs from the called germline gene at one end, perhaps through a read error. This specimen comes from a study of blood T cell repertoires in COVID-19. TCRdb's table, derived via immunoSEQ multiplex PCR, lists solely in-frame clones and lacks some. The sample contains hundreds of thousands of clones, around 87% of which appear only once. The study drew participants aged roughly 18 to 95 years from under 30 US areas. Participant-reported clinical history was the basis for cohort assignment. Recovered status applied to Cohort 3 donors who had two consecutive negative PCRs. It also applied to those with clearance or with symptom resolution. CDR1 SEHNR and CDR2 FQNEAQ come from the germline V gene (reference sequence). The CDR3 is made up of 13 amino acids.

The sequenced sample consisted of PBMCs or T cells enriched from blood (not recorded which). The clonotype was recovered from a woman aged 45-65 years who had recovered from COVID-19. V and J are TRBV7-9 and TRBJ2-3, with a tentative D call TRBD2 (6 bases). The CDR3 is CASSLARDTTPFF. The DNA of the CDR3 is TGTGCCAGCAGCTTAGCGCGGGATACAACACCCTTTTTT.